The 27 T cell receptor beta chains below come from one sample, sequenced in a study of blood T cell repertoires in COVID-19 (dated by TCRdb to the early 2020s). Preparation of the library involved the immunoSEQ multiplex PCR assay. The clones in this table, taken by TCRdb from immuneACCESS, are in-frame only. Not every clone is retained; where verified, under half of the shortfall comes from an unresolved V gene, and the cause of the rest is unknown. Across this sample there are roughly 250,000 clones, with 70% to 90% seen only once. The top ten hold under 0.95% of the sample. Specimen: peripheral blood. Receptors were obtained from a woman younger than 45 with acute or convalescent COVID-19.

CDR3 bases: TGCAGCGTTGGGACGGGACTACTCTCCTACAATGAGCAGTTCTTC. Its translation is CSVGTGLLSYNEQFF. The chain uses TRBV29-1 and TRBJ2-1; 7 positions agree with TRBD2. V was pared by 4 bases and J by 0 bases, with 6 bases of the junction left unmatched. This CDR3 contains 15 residues. Per the germline V gene, CDR1 is SQVTM and CDR2 is ANQGSEA.

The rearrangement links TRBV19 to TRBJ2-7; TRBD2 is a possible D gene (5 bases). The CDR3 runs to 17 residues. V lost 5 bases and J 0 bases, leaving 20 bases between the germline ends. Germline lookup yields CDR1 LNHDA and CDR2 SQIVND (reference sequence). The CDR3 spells CASSPPRVGINSYEQYF. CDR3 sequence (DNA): TGTGCCAGTAGTCCCCCACGAGTCGGGATAAACTCCTACGAGCAGTACTTC. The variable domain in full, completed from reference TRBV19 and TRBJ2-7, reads DGGITQSPKYLFRKEGQNVTLSCEQNLNHDAMYWYRQDPGQGLRLIYYSQIVNDFQKGDIAEGYSVSREKKESFPLTVTSAQKNPTAFYLCASSPPRVGINSYEQYFGPGTRLTVT.

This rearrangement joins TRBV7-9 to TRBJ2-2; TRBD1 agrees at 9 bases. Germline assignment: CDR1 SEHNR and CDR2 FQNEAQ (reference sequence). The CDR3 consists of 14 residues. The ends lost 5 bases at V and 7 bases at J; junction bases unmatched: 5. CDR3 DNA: TGTGCCAGCAGCCAACAGGGGGCTGGCGGGGAGCTGTTTTTT. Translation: CASSQQGAGGELFF.

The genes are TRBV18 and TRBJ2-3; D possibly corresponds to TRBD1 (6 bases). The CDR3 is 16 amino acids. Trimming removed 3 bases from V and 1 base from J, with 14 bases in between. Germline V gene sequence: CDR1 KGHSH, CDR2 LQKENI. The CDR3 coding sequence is TGTGCCAGCTCACCCCCCGCGGCAGGGGGCACAGATACGCAGTATTTT. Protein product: CASSPPAAGGTDTQYF.

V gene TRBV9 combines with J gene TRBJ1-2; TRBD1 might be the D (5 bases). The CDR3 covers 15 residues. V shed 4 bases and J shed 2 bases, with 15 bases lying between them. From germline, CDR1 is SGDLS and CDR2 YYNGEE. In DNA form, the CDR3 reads TGTGCCAGCAGCCCCAGGCCCCGGGGGAACTATGGCTACACCTTC. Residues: CASSPRPRGNYGYTF.

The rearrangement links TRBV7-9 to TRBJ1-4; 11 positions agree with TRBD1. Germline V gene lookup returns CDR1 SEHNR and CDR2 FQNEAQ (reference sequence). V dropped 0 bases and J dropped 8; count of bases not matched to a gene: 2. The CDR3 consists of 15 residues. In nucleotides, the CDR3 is TGTGCCAGCAGCTTAGCTGGACAGGGGGCCGAAAAACTGTTTTTT. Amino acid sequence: CASSLAGQGAEKLFF.

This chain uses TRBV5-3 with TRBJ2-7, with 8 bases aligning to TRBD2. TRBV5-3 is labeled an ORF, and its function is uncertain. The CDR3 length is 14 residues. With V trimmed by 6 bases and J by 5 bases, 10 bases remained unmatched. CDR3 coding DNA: TGTGCCAGAATCGATAGGAGACTAGCGAACGAGCAGTACTTC. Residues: CARIDRRLANEQYF.

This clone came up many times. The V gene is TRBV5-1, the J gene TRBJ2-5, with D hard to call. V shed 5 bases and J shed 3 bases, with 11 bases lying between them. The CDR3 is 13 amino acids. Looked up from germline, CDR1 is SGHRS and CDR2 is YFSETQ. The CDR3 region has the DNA TGCGCCAGCAGTTTACAGACCAAAGAGACCCAGTACTTC. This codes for CASSLQTKETQYF.

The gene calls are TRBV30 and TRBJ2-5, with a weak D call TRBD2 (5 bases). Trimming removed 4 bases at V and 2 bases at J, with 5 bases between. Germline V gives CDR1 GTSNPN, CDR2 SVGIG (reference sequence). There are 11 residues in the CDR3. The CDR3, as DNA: TGTGCCTGGACGGGACAAGAGACCCAGTACTTC. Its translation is CAWTGQETQYF.

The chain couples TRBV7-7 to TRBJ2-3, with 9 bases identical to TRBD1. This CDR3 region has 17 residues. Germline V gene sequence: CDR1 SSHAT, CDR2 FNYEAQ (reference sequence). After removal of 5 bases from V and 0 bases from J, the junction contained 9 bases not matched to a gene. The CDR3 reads CASSPDRGITSTDTQYF. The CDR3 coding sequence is TGTGCCAGCAGCCCCGACAGGGGGATCACTAGCACAGATACGCAGTATTTT. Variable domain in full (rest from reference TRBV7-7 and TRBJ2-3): GAGVSQSPRYKVTKRGQDVTLRCDPISSHATLYWYQQALGQGPEFLTYFNYEAQPDKSGLPSDRFSAERPEGSISTLTIQRTEQRDSAMYRCASSPDRGITSTDTQYFGPGTRLTVL.

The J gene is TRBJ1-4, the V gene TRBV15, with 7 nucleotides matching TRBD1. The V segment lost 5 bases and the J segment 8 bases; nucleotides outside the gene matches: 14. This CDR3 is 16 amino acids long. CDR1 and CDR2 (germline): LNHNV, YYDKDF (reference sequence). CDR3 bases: TGTGCCACCAGCTCAGAGATAACAGGGGTCCGGGAAAAACTGTTTTTT. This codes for CATSSEITGVREKLFF.

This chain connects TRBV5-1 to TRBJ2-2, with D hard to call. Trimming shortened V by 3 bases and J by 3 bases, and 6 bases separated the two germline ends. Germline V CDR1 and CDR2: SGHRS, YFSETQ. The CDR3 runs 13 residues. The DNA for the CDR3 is TGCGCCAGCAGCTGGCTCCACACCGGGGAGCTGTTTTTT. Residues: CASSWLHTGELFF.

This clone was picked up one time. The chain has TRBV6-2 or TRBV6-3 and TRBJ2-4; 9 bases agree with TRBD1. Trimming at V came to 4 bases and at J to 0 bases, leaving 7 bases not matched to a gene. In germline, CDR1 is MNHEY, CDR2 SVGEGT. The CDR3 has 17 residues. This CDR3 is CASSLQTGQGAKNIQYF. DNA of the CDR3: TGTGCCAGCAGTTTGCAGACGGGACAGGGAGCCAAAAACATTCAGTACTTC.

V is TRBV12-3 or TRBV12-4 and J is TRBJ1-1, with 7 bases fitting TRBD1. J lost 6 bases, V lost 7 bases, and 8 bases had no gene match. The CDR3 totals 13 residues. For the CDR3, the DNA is TGTGCCAGCACCCAAAGACAGGGCCCTGAAGCTTTCTTT. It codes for CASTQRQGPEAFF.

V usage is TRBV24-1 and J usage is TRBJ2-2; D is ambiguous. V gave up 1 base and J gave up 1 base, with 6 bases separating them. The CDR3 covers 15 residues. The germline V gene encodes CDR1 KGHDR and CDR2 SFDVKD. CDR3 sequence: CATSDFPGNTGELFF. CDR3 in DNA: TGTGCCACCAGTGATTTCCCAGGGAACACCGGGGAGCTGTTTTTT.

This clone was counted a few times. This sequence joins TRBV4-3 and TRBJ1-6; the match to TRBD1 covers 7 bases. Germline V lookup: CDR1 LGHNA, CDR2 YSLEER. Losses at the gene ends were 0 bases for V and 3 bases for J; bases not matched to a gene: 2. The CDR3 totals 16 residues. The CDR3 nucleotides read TGCGCCAGCAGCCAAGATACAGGGGACTATAATTCACCCCTCCACTTT. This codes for CASSQDTGDYNSPLHF.

The CDR3 is CASSYAGEVQFF. As DNA, the CDR3 is TGTGCCAGCAGTTACGCGGGAGAGGTGCAGTTCTTC. The rearrangement uses TRBV6-5 and TRBJ2-1; 7 bases fit TRBD2. V lost 2 bases and J lost 12; bases outside the gene matches: 4. This CDR3 is built from 12 residues. The V gene's germline CDR1 is MNHEY and CDR2 SVGAGI.

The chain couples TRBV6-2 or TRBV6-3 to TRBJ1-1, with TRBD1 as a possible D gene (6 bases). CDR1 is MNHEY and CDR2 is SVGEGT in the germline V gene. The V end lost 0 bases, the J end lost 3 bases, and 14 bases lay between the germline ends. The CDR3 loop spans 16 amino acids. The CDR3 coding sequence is TGTGCCAGCAGTTACTCTTTGGGGGGGCTCGACACTGAAGCTTTCTTT. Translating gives CASSYSLGGLDTEAFF.

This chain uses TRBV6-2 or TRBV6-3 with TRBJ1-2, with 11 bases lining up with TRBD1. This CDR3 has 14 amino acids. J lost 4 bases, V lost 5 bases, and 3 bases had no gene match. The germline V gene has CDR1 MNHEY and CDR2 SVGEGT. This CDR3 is CASSRTGGGYGYTF. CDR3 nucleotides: TGTGCCAGCAGTCGGACAGGGGGCGGCTATGGCTACACCTTC.

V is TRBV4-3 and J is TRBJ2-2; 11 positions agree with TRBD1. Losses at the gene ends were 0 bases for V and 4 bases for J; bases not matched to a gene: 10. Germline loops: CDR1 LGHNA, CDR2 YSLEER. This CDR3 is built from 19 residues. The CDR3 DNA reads TGCGCCAGCAGCCAAGATTGGACAGGGGGCGGGGTAACCACCGGGGAGCTGTTTTTT. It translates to CASSQDWTGGGVTTGELFF.

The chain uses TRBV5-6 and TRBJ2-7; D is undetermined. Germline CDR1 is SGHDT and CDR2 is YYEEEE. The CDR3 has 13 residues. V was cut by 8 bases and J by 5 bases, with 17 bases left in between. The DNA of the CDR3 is TGTGCCAGTGAGCGAAGAGACGGCCACGAGCAGTACTTC. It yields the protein CASERRDGHEQYF.

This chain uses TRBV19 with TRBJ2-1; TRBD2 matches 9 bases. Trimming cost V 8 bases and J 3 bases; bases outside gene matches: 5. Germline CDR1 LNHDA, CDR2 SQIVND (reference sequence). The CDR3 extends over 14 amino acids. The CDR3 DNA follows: TGTGCCAGTGGAGCGGGAGGAAACTACAATGAGCAGTTCTTC. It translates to CASGAGGNYNEQFF.

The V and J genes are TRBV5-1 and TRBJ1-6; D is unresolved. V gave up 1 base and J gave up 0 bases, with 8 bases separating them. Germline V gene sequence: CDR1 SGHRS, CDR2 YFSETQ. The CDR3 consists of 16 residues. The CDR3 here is CASSLTDSSYNSPLHF. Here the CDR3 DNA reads TGCGCCAGCAGCTTGACAGATAGCTCCTATAATTCACCCCTCCACTTT.

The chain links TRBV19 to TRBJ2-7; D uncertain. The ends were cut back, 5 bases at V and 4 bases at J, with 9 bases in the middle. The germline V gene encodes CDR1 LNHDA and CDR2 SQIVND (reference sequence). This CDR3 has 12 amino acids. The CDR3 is CASSRSRYEQYF. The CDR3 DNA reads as TGTGCCAGTAGTCGGTCCAGGTACGAGCAGTACTTC.

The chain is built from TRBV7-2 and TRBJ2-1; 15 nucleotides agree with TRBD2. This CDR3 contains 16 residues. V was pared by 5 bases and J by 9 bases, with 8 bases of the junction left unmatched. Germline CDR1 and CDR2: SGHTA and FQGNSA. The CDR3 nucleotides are TGTGCCAGCAGCCCCAGGACTAGCGGGAGGGCCCCTGAGCAGTTCTTC. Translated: CASSPRTSGRAPEQFF.

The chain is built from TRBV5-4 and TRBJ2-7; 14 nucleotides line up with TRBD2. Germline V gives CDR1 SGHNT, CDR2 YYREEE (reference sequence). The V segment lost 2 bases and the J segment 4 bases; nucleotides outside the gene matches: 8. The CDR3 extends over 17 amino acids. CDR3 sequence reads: CASSFGTSGRLVYEQYF. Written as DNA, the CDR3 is TGTGCCAGCAGCTTCGGGACTAGCGGGAGATTAGTATACGAGCAGTACTTC.

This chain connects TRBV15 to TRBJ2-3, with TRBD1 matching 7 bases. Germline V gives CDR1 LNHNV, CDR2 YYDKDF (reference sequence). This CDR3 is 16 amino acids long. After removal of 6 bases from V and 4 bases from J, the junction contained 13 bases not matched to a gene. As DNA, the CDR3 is TGTGCCACCAGGGCCGGTGACAGGGTGTTCGCAGATACGCAGTATTTT. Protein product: CATRAGDRVFADTQYF.